This entry lists 8 T cell receptor beta chains sequenced from one sample in a study of cytomegalovirus exposure and HLA in healthy donors. PCR involved 60 Vbeta and 13 Jbeta primers. The data were produced by immunoSEQ multiplex PCR, yet TCRdb's version contains in-frame clones alone and is incomplete. The record lists 50,000 to 70,000 clones, of which the ten most abundant hold 3.5% to 4%. Sequencing input: PBMCs. These receptor sequences come from a male donor in good health and CMV-seronegative.

The chain recombines TRBV7-9 with TRBJ1-1, with TRBD1 identical over 11 bases. CDR1 and CDR2 (germline): SEHNR, FQNEAQ (reference sequence). J gave up 4 bases and V 5 bases, and 9 bases lay outside the gene matches. The CDR3 loop spans 16 amino acids. The CDR3 protein is CASSTRTGGASTEAFF. CDR3 bases: TGTGCCAGCAGCACCCGGACAGGGGGCGCGAGCACTGAAGCTTTCTTT.

The chain links TRBV5-1 to TRBJ2-1, with a weak D call TRBD2 (5 bases). V lost 6 bases, J lost 3 bases, and 16 bases lay in between. Germline V gene lookup returns CDR1 SGHRS and CDR2 YFSETQ. This CDR3 spans 15 amino acids. The CDR3 protein is CASMGSGGRYNEQFF. For the CDR3, the DNA is TGCGCCAGCATGGGTTCTGGAGGCCGCTACAATGAGCAGTTCTTC.

This sequence joins TRBV2 and TRBJ1-6; 7 nucleotides match TRBD1. Germline loops: CDR1 SNHLY, CDR2 FYNNEI. The CDR3 consists of 13 residues. The V segment lost 6 bases and the J segment 4 bases; nucleotides outside the gene matches: 0. The CDR3 nucleotides read TGTGCCAGCAGGACAGGGTATAATTCACCCCTCCACTTT. Translation gives CASRTGYNSPLHF.

The chain couples TRBV4-1 to TRBJ1-2, with 8 bases matching TRBD1. The CDR3 loop spans 13 amino acids. Trimming at V came to 8 bases and at J to 0 bases, leaving 2 bases not matched to a gene. Germline CDR1 is MGHRA and CDR2 is YSYEKL. CDR3 sequence reads: CASGDRPNYGYTF. DNA of the CDR3: TGCGCCAGCGGGGACAGGCCTAACTATGGCTACACCTTC.

The genes are TRBV18 and TRBJ1-1, with 9 bases identical to TRBD1. The CDR3 spans 16 residues. In germline, CDR1 is KGHSH, CDR2 LQKENI. V shed 5 bases and J 6 bases; nucleotides not matched to a gene: 13. CDR3 protein: CASSSSDRGRFPEAFF. The CDR3 DNA follows: TGTGCCAGCTCATCGTCCGACAGGGGGAGATTCCCTGAAGCTTTCTTT.

The V and J genes are TRBV6-5 and TRBJ1-2, with 8 bases aligning to TRBD1. The ends lost 5 bases at V and 1 base at J; junction bases unmatched: 6. Germline V lookup: CDR1 MNHEY, CDR2 SVGAGI. This CDR3 is 15 amino acids long. CDR3 amino acids: CASSRDRRHNYGYTF. CDR3 DNA sequence: TGTGCCAGCAGTCGGGACAGGCGACATAACTATGGCTACACCTTC.

The V call is TRBV5-1, the J call TRBJ2-5; tentatively, D is TRBD2 (6 bases). Germline V gene sequence: CDR1 SGHRS, CDR2 YFSETQ. V lost 7 bases to trimming and J lost 2 bases, with 12 bases between them. This CDR3 is built from 13 residues. The CDR3 loop is CASAGQGQETQYF. CDR3 coding DNA: TGCGCCAGCGCGGGGCAGGGACAAGAGACCCAGTACTTC.

J is TRBJ1-1 and V is TRBV28; 7 bases line up with TRBD1. Germline V gene data show CDR1 as MDHEN and CDR2 as SYDVKM. V shed 7 bases, J shed 3 bases, and the junction held 8 bases outside the gene matches. The CDR3 is 14 residues long. CDR3 DNA: TGTGCCAGCACCCTGACAGGGAGTTACACTGAAGCTTTCTTT. Protein: CASTLTGSYTEAFF.